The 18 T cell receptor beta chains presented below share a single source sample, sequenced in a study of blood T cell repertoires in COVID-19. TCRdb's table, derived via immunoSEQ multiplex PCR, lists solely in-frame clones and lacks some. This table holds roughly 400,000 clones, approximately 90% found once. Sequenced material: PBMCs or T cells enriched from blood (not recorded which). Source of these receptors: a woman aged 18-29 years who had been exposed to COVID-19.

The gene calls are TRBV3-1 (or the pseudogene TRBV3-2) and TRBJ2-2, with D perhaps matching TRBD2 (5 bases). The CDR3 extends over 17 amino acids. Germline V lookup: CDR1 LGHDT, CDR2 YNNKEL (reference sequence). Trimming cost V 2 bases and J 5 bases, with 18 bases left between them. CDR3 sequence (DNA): TGTGCCAGCAGCCAAAGCGGTAGGACCCAAAGGACCGGGGAGCTGTTTTTT. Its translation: CASSQSGRTQRTGELFF.

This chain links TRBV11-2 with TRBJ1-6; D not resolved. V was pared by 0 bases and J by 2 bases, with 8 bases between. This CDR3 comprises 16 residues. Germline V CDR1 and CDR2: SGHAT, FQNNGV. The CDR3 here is CASSLDGRTYNSPLHF. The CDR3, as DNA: TGTGCCAGCAGCTTAGATGGGAGGACCTATAATTCACCCCTCCACTTT.

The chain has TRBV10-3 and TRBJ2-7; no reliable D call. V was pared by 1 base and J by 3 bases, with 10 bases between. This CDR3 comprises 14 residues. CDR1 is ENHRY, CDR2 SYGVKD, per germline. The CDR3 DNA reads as TGTGCCATCAGTGAGTTCCAGACTGGCTACGAGCAGTACTTC. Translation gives CAISEFQTGYEQYF.

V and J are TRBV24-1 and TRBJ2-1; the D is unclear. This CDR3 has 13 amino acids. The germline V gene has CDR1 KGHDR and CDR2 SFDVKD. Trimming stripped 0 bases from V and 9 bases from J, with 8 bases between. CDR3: CATSDLAVTEQFF. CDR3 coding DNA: TGTGCCACCAGTGATTTGGCGGTCACTGAGCAGTTCTTC.

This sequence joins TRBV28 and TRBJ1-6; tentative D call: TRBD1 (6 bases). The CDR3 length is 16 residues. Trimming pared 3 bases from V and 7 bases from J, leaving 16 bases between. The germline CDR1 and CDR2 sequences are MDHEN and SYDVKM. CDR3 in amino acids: CASSFHLQGMNSPLHF. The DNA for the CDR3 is TGTGCCAGCAGTTTCCACCTTCAGGGGATGAATTCACCCCTCCACTTT.

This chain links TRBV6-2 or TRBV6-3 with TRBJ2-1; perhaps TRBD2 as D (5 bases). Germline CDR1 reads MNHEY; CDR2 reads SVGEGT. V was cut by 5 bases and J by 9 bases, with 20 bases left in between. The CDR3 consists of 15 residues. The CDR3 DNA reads TGTGCCAGCAGTCACCCGGGGTTGGGAAAATTTGAGCAGTTCTTC. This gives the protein CASSHPGLGKFEQFF.

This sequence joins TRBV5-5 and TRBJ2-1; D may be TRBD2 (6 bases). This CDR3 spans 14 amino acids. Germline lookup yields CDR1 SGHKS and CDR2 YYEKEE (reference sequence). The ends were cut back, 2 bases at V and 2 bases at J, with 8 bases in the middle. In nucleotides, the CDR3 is TGTGCCAGCAGCTTAGGAGGGGCCTACAATGAGCAGTTCTTC. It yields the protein CASSLGGAYNEQFF.

The CDR3 protein is CASSWGTGGRTFF. The CDR3 nucleotides read TGTGCCAGCAGCTGGGGGACAGGGGGCCGGACTTTCTTT. The chain couples TRBV7-9 to TRBJ1-1; 12 bases are shared with TRBD1. The CDR3 loop spans 13 amino acids. Looked up from germline, CDR1 is SEHNR and CDR2 is FQNEAQ (reference sequence). After removal of 4 bases from V and 12 bases from J, the junction contained 6 bases not matched to a gene.

CDR3 sequence reads: CASTNPGKEAFF. CDR3 bases: TGTGCCAGCACCAACCCAGGGAAGGAAGCTTTCTTT. The rearrangement joins TRBV6-5 to TRBJ1-1; maybe TRBD1 (5 bases). In germline, CDR1 is MNHEY, CDR2 SVGAGI. V gave up 7 bases and J gave up 8 bases, with 14 bases separating them. CDR3 length: 12 residues.

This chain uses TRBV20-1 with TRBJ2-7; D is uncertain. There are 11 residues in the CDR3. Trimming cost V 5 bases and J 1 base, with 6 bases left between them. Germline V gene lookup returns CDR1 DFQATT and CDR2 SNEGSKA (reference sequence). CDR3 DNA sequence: TGCAGTGCTCTGCGATCCTACGAGCAGTACTTC. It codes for CSALRSYEQYF.

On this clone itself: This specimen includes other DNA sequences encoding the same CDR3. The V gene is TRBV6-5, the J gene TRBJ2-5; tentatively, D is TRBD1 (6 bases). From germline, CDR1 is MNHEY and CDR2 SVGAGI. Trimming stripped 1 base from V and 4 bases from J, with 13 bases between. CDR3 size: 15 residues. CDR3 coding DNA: TGTGCCAGCAGTTACTGGCAGGGGTCGAGAGAGACCCAGTACTTC. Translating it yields CASSYWQGSRETQYF.

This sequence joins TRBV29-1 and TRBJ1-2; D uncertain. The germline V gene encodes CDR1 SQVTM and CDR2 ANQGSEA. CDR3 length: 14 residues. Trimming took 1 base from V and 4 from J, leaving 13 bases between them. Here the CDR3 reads CSVEGERTGYGYTF. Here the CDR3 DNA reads TGCAGCGTTGAAGGGGAGAGGACGGGCTATGGCTACACCTTC.

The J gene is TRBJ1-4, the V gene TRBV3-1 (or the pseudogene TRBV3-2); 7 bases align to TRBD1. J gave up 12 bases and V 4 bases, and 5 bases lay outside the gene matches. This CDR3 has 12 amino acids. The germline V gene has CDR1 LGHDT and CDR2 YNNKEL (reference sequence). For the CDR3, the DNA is TGTGCCAGCAGCCTAATGCAGGGGGAACTGTTTTTT. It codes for CASSLMQGELFF.

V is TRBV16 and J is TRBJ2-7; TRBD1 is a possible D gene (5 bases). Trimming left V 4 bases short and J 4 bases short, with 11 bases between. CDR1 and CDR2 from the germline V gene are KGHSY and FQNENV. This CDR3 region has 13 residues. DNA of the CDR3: TGTGCCAGCAGCCGGACAAGTCTTTACGAGCAGTACTTC. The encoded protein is CASSRTSLYEQYF.

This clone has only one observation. CDR3 sequence: CASSLGEGYTEAFF. The CDR3 DNA follows: TGTGCCAGCAGCCTGGGGGAGGGTTACACTGAAGCTTTCTTT. The chain uses TRBV9 and TRBJ1-1; perhaps TRBD1 as D (5 bases). The CDR3 runs 14 residues. Germline lookup yields CDR1 SGDLS and CDR2 YYNGEE. The ends were cut back, 4 bases at V and 3 bases at J, with 13 bases in the middle.

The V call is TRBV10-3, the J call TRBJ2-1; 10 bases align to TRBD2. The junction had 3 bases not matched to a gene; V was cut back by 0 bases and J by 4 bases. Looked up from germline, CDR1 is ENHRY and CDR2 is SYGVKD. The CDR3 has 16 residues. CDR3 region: CAISESPSGSYNEQFF. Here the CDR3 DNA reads TGTGCCATCAGTGAGTCGCCTAGCGGGAGTTACAATGAGCAGTTCTTC.

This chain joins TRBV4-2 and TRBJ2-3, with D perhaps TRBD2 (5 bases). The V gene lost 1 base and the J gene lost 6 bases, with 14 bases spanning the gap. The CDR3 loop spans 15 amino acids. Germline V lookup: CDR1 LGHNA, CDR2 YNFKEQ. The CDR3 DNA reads TGTGCCAGCAGCCAAGGGGGAGCCACCGGGGATACGCAGTATTTT. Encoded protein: CASSQGGATGDTQYF.

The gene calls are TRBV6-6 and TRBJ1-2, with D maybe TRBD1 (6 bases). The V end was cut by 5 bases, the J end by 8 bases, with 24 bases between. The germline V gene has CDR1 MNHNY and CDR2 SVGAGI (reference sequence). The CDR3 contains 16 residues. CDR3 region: CASSLRGNREGKGYTF. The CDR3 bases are TGTGCCAGCAGTCTCCGGGGTAACAGGGAAGGAAAGGGCTACACCTTC.